What follows is one T cell receptor beta chain and its context. Its specificity is not known. The junction departs from the called germline gene at one end, perhaps through a read error. These data belong to a study of metastatic and nonmetastatic thyroid tumors. Study at large: Repertoires were compared across blood and tumor or nodule tissue from malignant and benign thyroid patients.

Findings of the study overall: Malignant tumors reportedly showed significantly higher TCR beta diversity than benign nodules in both blood and tumor.

As handled by the study authors: The study took CDR3 differences across clinicopathological groups and made a distant-metastasis classifier for papillary thyroid cancer from them. With MiXCR, TCRdb reprocessed the PCR reads. TCRdb's processing, not the authors', yielded these V and J calls. The data show some 31,000 clones, roughly 4.2% seen once. Patients underwent thyroid surgery, and none had received any treatment before it. Sequenced input: blood. The clonotype was recovered from a female donor with papillary thyroid cancer or a benign thyroid nodule (not recorded which). Some clones in this sample may be carry-over from other donors' samples.

The CDR3 loop is CASSFMAQDTHYF. CDR3 nucleotide sequence: TGTGCCAGCAGCTTCATGGCACAAGATACCCATTACTTC. V usage is TRBV7-9 and J usage is TRBJ2-5; D gene unclear. The CDR3 loop spans 13 amino acids. The germline V gene has CDR1 SEHNR and CDR2 FQNEAQ (reference sequence).